This T cell receptor beta chain was identified in a study of T cells in Graves' hyperthyroidism and ophthalmopathy. Findings of the study overall: A model using 13 V-J features told ophthalmopathy apart from stable hyperthyroidism.

Many counts were recorded for this clonotype. Its antigen is undetermined. Using RNA transcripts as the source, TCR beta CDR3 regions were amplified. First-round RT-PCR targeting the TCR CDR3 was performed with the HTBI primer set. From the multiplex PCR reads, TCRdb called clonotypes with MiXCR, one entry per CDR3 protein. The repertoire holds about 460,000 distinct CDR3 sequences, with roughly 22% as singletons. V lost 5 bases, J lost 3 bases, and 9 bases stayed unmatched. This CDR3 is 16 amino acids long. The germline V gene has CDR1 SGHTA and CDR2 FQGNSA. Pregnant or lactating patients were excluded, as were those with uncontrolled infection or other autoimmune disease.

Sequencing was performed on blood. This rearrangement joins TRBV7-2 to TRBJ1-1; 10 bases match TRBD1. The receptor comes from a woman between 65 and 79 years old with Graves' ophthalmopathy. The CDR3 nucleotides read TGTGCCAGCAGCGAGGGACAGGGGAGTCGTGACACTGAAGCTTTCTTT. This encodes CASSEGQGSRDTEAFF.